One and the same sample provided the 17 T cell receptor beta chains below, sequenced in a study of cytomegalovirus exposure and HLA in healthy donors. Primers included in the PCR were 60 Vbeta and 13 Jbeta primers. Assay used: immunoSEQ multiplex PCR; TCRdb lists only in-frame clones, some missing. Found here are approximately 200,000 clones, 65% to 80% of them singletons; the top ten hold under 0.25%. The sample taken for sequencing was PBMCs. The source of these receptors is a girl aged 2 to 10 in good health and CMV-seronegative.

The V call is TRBV5-1, the J call TRBJ2-7; 9 bases align to TRBD1. Germline-derived CDR1 and CDR2 are SGHRS and YFSETQ. The CDR3 is 15 amino acids. V was clipped by 0 bases and J by 3 bases; unmatched bases: 4. The CDR3 DNA sequence: TGCGCCAGCAGCTTGGTTGGGACAGGGTTCTACGAGCAGTACTTC. Translated: CASSLVGTGFYEQYF.

The chain recombines TRBV6-1 with TRBJ2-7; a weak D match, TRBD1 (6 bases). Germline-derived CDR1 and CDR2 are MNHNS and SASEGT. Trimming removed 3 bases at V and 3 bases at J, with 12 bases between. There are 14 residues in the CDR3. CDR3 protein: CASSDTGNSYEQYF. The CDR3 DNA reads TGTGCCAGCAGTGATACAGGGAACAGCTACGAGCAGTACTTC.

This clone came up a few times. The junction does not match germline at one end; this may be a read error. The V gene is TRBV7-8, the J gene TRBJ1-3, with D unresolved. Germline V lookup: CDR1 SGHVS, CDR2 FQNEAQ. There are 14 residues in the CDR3. CDR3 in amino acids: CASSFQVSGDTIYF. The CDR3 region has the DNA TGTGCCAGCAGCTTTCAAGTCTCTGGAGACACCATATATTTT.

The chain joins TRBV18 to TRBJ1-3; possibly TRBD1 for D (6 bases). CDR3 length equals 13 residues. Trimming cost V 5 bases and J 4 bases, with 9 bases left between them. Germline V CDR1 and CDR2: KGHSH, LQKENI. The CDR3 is CASSTTGGNTIYF. In DNA form, the CDR3 reads TGTGCCAGCTCAACGACAGGAGGAAACACCATATATTTT.

This clone was counted between two and nine times. The rearrangement joins TRBV7-2 to TRBJ1-2; TRBD1 aligns across 9 bases. The CDR3 loop spans 14 amino acids. V dropped 1 base and J dropped 7; count of bases not matched to a gene: 4. Looked up from germline, CDR1 is SGHTA and CDR2 is FQGNSA. The CDR3 is CASSLGDRVGGYTF. DNA for the CDR3: TGTGCCAGCAGCTTAGGGGACAGGGTGGGTGGCTACACCTTC.

The chain recombines TRBV5-1 with TRBJ2-7; weak D call: TRBD2 (6 bases). With 0 bases removed from V and 5 bases from J, the gap between germline ends came to 12 bases. The CDR3 length is 14 residues. Germline V CDR1 and CDR2: SGHRS, YFSETQ. The CDR3 DNA is TGCGCCAGCAGCTTGGAATGGGGCGGGAACGAGCAGTACTTC. Translated: CASSLEWGGNEQYF.

The chain joins TRBV7-6 to TRBJ2-3; a weak D match, TRBD1 (6 bases). Germline CDR1 and CDR2: SGHVS and FNYEAQ. This CDR3 spans 16 amino acids. Trimming left V 1 base short and J 5 bases short, with 16 bases between. CDR3 sequence: CASSLDAGDFGDTQYF. The CDR3 DNA sequence: TGTGCCAGCAGCTTAGACGCAGGGGATTTCGGAGATACGCAGTATTTT. Combining the CDR3 with reference TRBV7-6 and TRBJ2-3 gives the whole variable domain GAGVSQSPRYKVTKRGQDVALRCDPISGHVSLYWYRQALGQGPEFLTYFNYEAQQDKSGLPNDRFSAERPEGSISTLTIQRTEQRDSAMYRCASSLDAGDFGDTQYFGPGTRLTVL.

This clone occurred a few times. V is TRBV30 and J is TRBJ2-7, with TRBD2 as a possible D gene (6 bases). The CDR3 sequence is 14 residues long. V lost 4 bases and J 3 bases, leaving 16 bases between the germline ends. Germline CDR1 reads GTSNPN; CDR2 reads SVGIG (reference sequence). CDR3 nucleotide sequence: TGTGCCTGGACCCAAGGAGGGACTGGCTACGAGCAGTACTTC. This gives the protein CAWTQGGTGYEQYF.

The chain recombines TRBV30 with TRBJ2-6; 7 bases match TRBD1. Unmatched junction bases numbered 5, after V lost 6 bases and J lost 0 bases. The CDR3 has 15 amino acids. Germline V CDR1 and CDR2: GTSNPN, SVGIG (reference sequence). The CDR3 coding sequence is TGTGCCTGCGACAGGGAGAGCTCTGGGGCCAACGTCCTGACTTTC. Residues: CACDRESSGANVLTF.

V and J are TRBV28 and TRBJ1-1, with 9 bases aligning to TRBD1. Germline CDR1 and CDR2: MDHEN and SYDVKM. V was clipped by 2 bases and J by 5 bases; unmatched bases: 18. The CDR3 runs to 19 residues. The CDR3 reads CASSLPPGSWTGVTTEAFF. In nucleotides, the CDR3 is TGTGCCAGCAGTTTACCCCCAGGCTCGTGGACAGGGGTTACTACTGAAGCTTTCTTT.

The chain is built from TRBV7-9 and TRBJ2-5, with 9 bases matching TRBD2. Per germline, CDR1 SEHNR and CDR2 FQNEAQ (reference sequence). The V gene end was trimmed by 3 bases and the J gene end by 3 bases; junction bases not matched to a gene: 8. The CDR3 extends over 16 amino acids. CDR3 nucleotide sequence: TGTGCCAGCAGCTTCCCCTTCTTAGCGGGGGAAGAGACCCAGTACTTC. Translating gives CASSFPFLAGEETQYF.

The chain combines TRBV5-4 with TRBJ1-1; the match to TRBD1 covers 12 bases. This CDR3 has 16 residues. The ends lost 3 bases at V and 5 bases at J; junction bases unmatched: 8. The germline V gene has CDR1 SGHNT and CDR2 YYREEE (reference sequence). In DNA form, the CDR3 reads TGTGCCAGCAGCTCTGGGGACAGGGGGCGCAGAACTGAAGCTTTCTTT. Amino acid sequence: CASSSGDRGRRTEAFF.

This clone was recorded a few times. This chain connects TRBV10-1 to TRBJ2-1; D possibly corresponds to TRBD1 (5 bases). The CDR3 is made up of 11 amino acids. V gave up 6 bases and J gave up 7 bases, with 7 bases separating them. The germline V gene encodes CDR1 WNHNN and CDR2 SYGVQD (reference sequence). CDR3 DNA: TGCGCCAGCAGAGGGGATAATGAGCAGTTCTTC. Residues: CASRGDNEQFF.

J is TRBJ1-2 and V is TRBV30; 9 positions match TRBD1. CDR3 length: 14 residues. Trimming cost V 4 bases and J 5 bases; bases outside gene matches: 8. Germline V gene sequence: CDR1 GTSNPN, CDR2 SVGIG (reference sequence). For the CDR3, the DNA is TGTGCCTGGACGATGGGGACAGGGAAATATGGCTACACCTTC. The encoded protein is CAWTMGTGKYGYTF.

This clone was seen a handful of times. This sequence joins TRBV6-5 and TRBJ2-7; D is unclear. V lost 0 bases to trimming and J lost 3 bases, with 6 bases between them. Per germline, CDR1 MNHEY and CDR2 SVGAGI. The CDR3 totals 13 residues. The CDR3 loop is CASSYSSVYEQYF. CDR3 nucleotide sequence: TGTGCCAGCAGTTACTCTTCCGTCTACGAGCAGTACTTC.

The V gene is TRBV11-2, the J gene TRBJ2-2, with TRBD2 matching over 7 bases. V lost 7 bases to trimming and J lost 4 bases; unmatched junction nucleotides: 12. CDR1 is SGHAT, CDR2 FQNNGV, per germline. The CDR3 consists of 16 residues. The DNA of the CDR3 is TGTGCCAGCACCCGAAGCCAGGCGGGAGCCACCGGGGAGCTGTTTTTT. It yields the protein CASTRSQAGATGELFF.

This clone was seen only once. This specimen includes other DNA sequences encoding the same CDR3. The CDR3 DNA is TGTGCCAGCAGTGAAAGGGGGTACGAGCAGTACTTC. As protein: CASSERGYEQYF. The V and J genes are TRBV6-1 and TRBJ2-7, with D maybe TRBD1 (6 bases). This CDR3 has 12 amino acids. CDR1 MNHNS and CDR2 SASEGT come from the germline V gene. V lost 2 bases and J 4 bases, leaving 6 bases between the germline ends.